This T cell receptor beta chain was observed in a study of response to subunit inactivated influenza vaccine. Overall study results and limits: The authors offered the suggestion that each seasonal influenza vaccination recruits few new T cells.

In TCRdb, the RT-PCR reads were re-called with MiXCR into one record per CDR3 protein. The sample has more than 700,000 distinct CDR3 sequences; approximately 22% are singletons. Only a few counts were recorded for this clonotype. No antigen is known for it. V was cut by 6 bases and J by 7 bases, with 12 bases left in between. This CDR3 is built from 11 residues. Germline CDR1 is SQVTM and CDR2 is ANQGSEA. Sequences were derived from PBMCs from blood, sampled about 5 days after vaccination. The genes are TRBV29-1 and TRBJ1-2; D is ambiguous. The source of this sequence is a man between 50 and 59 years old who received an inactivated influenza vaccine. CDR3 sequence: CSVFGEGGYTF. In nucleotides, the CDR3 is TGCAGCGTGTTCGGGGAGGGTGGCTACACCTTC.